This TCR beta chain derives from a study of shared clonotypes between healthy human individuals. Germline V gene data show CDR1 as SGHRS and CDR2 as YFSETQ. V was pared by 0 bases and J by 5 bases, with 7 bases of the junction left unmatched. This CDR3 is 15 amino acids long. Every subset's genomic DNA went evenly onto several immunoSEQ plates. Per the study methods: Filtering differed because ImmunoSEQ produced junction-only sequences that carried no quality scores. The table came from immunoSEQ multiplex PCR; TCRdb's copy has only in-frame clones and leaves some out. V and J calls and clone size are given by that table; D and trimming were obtained from the DNA. The data hold around 1.5 million clones, with 95% to 99% observed a single time. Remarks on this clone: Its target is unknown.

Findings and limits, study-wide: Only blood was sampled, and tissue TCR repertoires likely differ from blood ones. Approximately 4.6% of naive CD4 clonotypes were shared across several donors.

The sample taken for sequencing was naive CD4+ T cells sorted from blood. Described subset: CD45RA+ positively selected. The origin of this receptor is a man aged 25-40 years in good health. This chain links TRBV5-1 with TRBJ1-2; TRBD1 matches 7 bases. CDR3 bases: TGCGCCAGCAGCTTGGCACAGGGGTCCCTATATGGCTACACCTTC. Protein sequence: CASSLAQGSLYGYTF.